The rows below give T cell receptor beta chains drawn from one sample of a study of shared clonotypes between healthy human individuals. Some clones are missing from TCRdb's copy, which holds only in-frame ones; the method was immunoSEQ multiplex PCR. The table has 2 million to 3 million clones, 93% seen once. Sequencing was carried out using naive CD4+ T cells from PBMCs. The receptors stem from a man between 18 and 35 years old in good health. Some clones in this sample may be carry-over from other donors' samples. CDR3s include the opening cysteine and the closing phenylalanine or tryptophan. The order of the fields is V gene, J gene, clone size, D gene, CDR3 protein, CDR3 DNA. The D gene is left open where the match is weak. For some rows the clone size is stated as once, few or many, or as a class when expanded; others skip it.

V: TRBV5-4
J: TRBJ2-1
size: NA
D: TRBD1
CDR3: CASRGTDRTYNEQFF
DNA: TGTGCCAGCAGGGGAACGGACAGGACGTACAATGAGCAGTTCTTC

V: TRBV19
J: TRBJ2-1
size: NA
D: NA
CDR3: CASSFPLYNEQFF
DNA: TGTGCCAGTAGTTTCCCATTATACAATGAGCAGTTCTTC

V: TRBV19
J: TRBJ1-2
size: once
D: NA
CDR3: CASSIPRAEGYTF
DNA: TGTGCCAGTAGTATCCCCAGGGCGGAGGGCTACACCTTC

V: TRBV28
J: TRBJ2-2
size: NA
D: NA
CDR3: CASSFFERNTGELFF
DNA: TGTGCCAGCAGTTTTTTCGAGCGGAACACCGGGGAGCTGTTTTTT

V: TRBV28
J: TRBJ1-4
size: NA
D: NA
CDR3: CASNYRSPGEKLFF
DNA: TGTGCCAGTAACTACAGGTCTCCGGGAGAAAAACTGTTTTTT

V: TRBV25-1
J: TRBJ2-2
size: NA
D: NA
CDR3: CASSDRGTNTGELFF
DNA: TGTGCCAGCAGTGACAGGGGCACTAACACCGGGGAGCTGTTTTTT

V: TRBV19
J: TRBJ1-5
size: NA
D: NA
CDR3: CASRAGIGQPQHF
DNA: TGTGCCAGTAGGGCAGGGATCGGTCAGCCCCAGCATTTT

V: TRBV9
J: TRBJ2-3
size: NA
D: TRBD2
CDR3: CASSPPGLAGGGDTQYF
DNA: TGTGCCAGCAGCCCCCCGGGACTAGCGGGAGGGGGAGATACGCAGTATTTT

V: TRBV7-6
J: TRBJ2-1
size: NA
D: TRBD1
CDR3: CASSLARGRGVFF
DNA: TGTGCCAGCAGCTTAGCCAGGGGGCGCGGTGTGTTCTTC

V: TRBV5-1
J: TRBJ1-2
size: NA
D: TRBD1
CDR3: CASSLGDRANYGYTF
DNA: TGCGCCAGCAGCTTGGGAGACAGGGCCAACTATGGCTACACCTTC

V: TRBV5-4
J: TRBJ2-1
size: NA
D: TRBD2
CDR3: CASSLDVGRVGNEQFF
DNA: TGTGCCAGCAGCTTGGATGTCGGGAGGGTGGGCAATGAGCAGTTCTTC

V: TRBV6-4
J: TRBJ1-5
size: NA
D: NA
CDR3: CASTAPSQPQHF
DNA: TGTGCCAGCACTGCCCCTAGTCAGCCCCAGCATTTT

V: TRBV28
J: TRBJ2-6
size: once
D: NA
CDR3: CASSLSGPTGANVLTF
DNA: TGTGCCAGCAGTTTATCGGGCCCCACTGGGGCCAACGTCCTGACTTTC

V: TRBV18
J: TRBJ2-1
size: NA
D: TRBD2
CDR3: CASSPPPLAIIHNEQFF
DNA: TGTGCCAGCTCACCACCTCCACTAGCGATAATTCACAATGAGCAGTTCTTC

V: TRBV6-6
J: TRBJ1-5
size: NA
D: NA
CDR3: CASSYEQGGQPQHF
DNA: TGTGCCAGCAGTTACGAGCAGGGAGGTCAGCCCCAGCATTTT

V: TRBV6-6
J: TRBJ1-2
size: NA
D: NA
CDR3: CASSYSVVGYTF
DNA: TGTGCCAGCAGTTACTCCGTAGTAGGCTACACCTTC

V: TRBV7-6
J: TRBJ1-1
size: NA
D: NA
CDR3: CASSLGMNTEAFF
DNA: TGTGCCAGCAGCTTAGGTATGAACACTGAAGCTTTCTTT

V: TRBV7-3
J: TRBJ2-1
size: NA
D: TRBD2
CDR3: CASSLSGSSYNEQFF
DNA: TGTGCCAGCAGCCTTAGCGGGAGTTCCTACAATGAGCAGTTCTTC

V: TRBV27
J: TRBJ1-5
size: NA
D: TRBD1
CDR3: CASTWDRAKSPGIQPQHF
DNA: TGTGCCAGCACTTGGGACAGGGCAAAGAGTCCCGGTATACAGCCCCAGCATTTT

V: TRBV28
J: TRBJ2-1
size: NA
D: NA
CDR3: CASSLPPPQLEQFF
DNA: TGTGCCAGCAGTTTGCCACCGCCCCAGCTTGAGCAGTTCTTC

V: TRBV5-1
J: TRBJ2-1
size: NA
D: NA
CDR3: CASSISRGNTYNEQFF
DNA: TGCGCCAGCAGCATATCCAGGGGCAATACCTACAATGAGCAGTTCTTC

V: TRBV7-3
J: TRBJ2-1
size: NA
D: NA
CDR3: CASSRVSDNEQFF
DNA: TGTGCCAGCTCAAGAGTCTCGGACAATGAGCAGTTCTTC

V: TRBV19
J: TRBJ1-5
size: NA
D: NA
CDR3: CASSIDGRMYSNQPQHF
DNA: TGTGCCAGTAGTATAGATGGCAGGATGTATAGCAATCAGCCCCAGCATTTT

V: TRBV5-1
J: TRBJ2-2
size: NA
D: NA
CDR3: CASSLVGHTGELFF
DNA: TGCGCCAGCAGCTTGGTCGGGCACACCGGGGAGCTGTTTTTT

V: TRBV5-1
J: TRBJ2-7
size: NA
D: TRBD2
CDR3: CASSLVVAGSYEQYF
DNA: TGCGCCAGCAGCTTGGTGGTAGCGGGCTCCTACGAGCAGTACTTC

V: TRBV18
J: TRBJ2-3
size: NA
D: NA
CDR3: CASSPNSGGTTDTQYF
DNA: TGTGCCAGCTCACCCAATAGCGGCGGGACCACAGATACGCAGTATTTT

V: TRBV5-8
J: TRBJ2-1
size: NA
D: TRBD2
CDR3: CASSLGLAGGGSYNEQFF
DNA: TGTGCCAGCAGCTTGGGACTAGCGGGAGGGGGCTCCTACAATGAGCAGTTCTTC

V: TRBV19
J: TRBJ1-5
size: NA
D: NA
CDR3: CASSMRGGNQPQHF
DNA: TGTGCCAGTAGTATGAGAGGAGGCAATCAGCCCCAGCATTTT

V: TRBV30
J: TRBJ1-5
size: NA
D: TRBD1
CDR3: CAWSSGTGGQPQHF
DNA: TGTGCCTGGAGTTCCGGGACAGGCGGTCAGCCCCAGCATTTT

V: TRBV28
J: TRBJ1-1
size: NA
D: NA
CDR3: CASSPAGRVNTEAFF
DNA: TGTGCCAGCAGTCCAGCGGGACGGGTGAACACTGAAGCTTTCTTT

V: TRBV5-1
J: TRBJ2-2
size: NA
D: TRBD2
CDR3: CASSLEAGANTGELFF
DNA: TGCGCCAGCAGCTTGGAGGCGGGAGCGAACACCGGGGAGCTGTTTTTT

V: TRBV28
J: TRBJ2-5
size: NA
D: NA
CDR3: CASSGGGEETQYF
DNA: TGTGCCAGCTCCGGAGGGGGTGAAGAGACCCAGTACTTC

V: TRBV5-4
J: TRBJ2-6
size: NA
D: NA
CDR3: CASSLGGLSGSGANVLTF
DNA: TGTGCCAGCAGCTTGGGCGGGTTGAGTGGGTCTGGGGCCAACGTCCTGACTTTC

V: TRBV18
J: TRBJ1-3
size: NA
D: NA
CDR3: CASSEGKSGNTIYF
DNA: TGTGCCAGCTCAGAAGGGAAGTCCGGAAACACCATATATTTT

V: TRBV7-2
J: TRBJ2-1
size: NA
D: TRBD1
CDR3: CASSHPGQTYIEQFF
DNA: TGTGCCAGCAGCCATCCGGGACAGACCTACATTGAGCAGTTCTTC

V: TRBV18
J: TRBJ2-3
size: NA
D: TRBD2
CDR3: CASSRTSGSPDTQYF
DNA: TGTGCCAGCTCACGGACTAGCGGGAGCCCAGATACGCAGTATTTT

V: TRBV19
J: TRBJ1-1
size: NA
D: NA
CDR3: CASKSPLWNTEAFF
DNA: TGTGCCAGCAAGTCCCCATTGTGGAACACTGAAGCTTTCTTT

V: TRBV7-3
J: TRBJ2-5
size: NA
D: TRBD2
CDR3: CASSVAGGAETQYF
DNA: TGTGCCAGCAGCGTAGCGGGAGGGGCGGAGACCCAGTACTTC

V: TRBV4-1
J: TRBJ2-7
size: NA
D: TRBD2
CDR3: CASSLRTSGRAYEQYF
DNA: TGCGCCAGCAGCCTTAGGACTAGCGGGAGGGCCTACGAGCAGTACTTC

V: TRBV7-2
J: TRBJ2-1
size: NA
D: TRBD2
CDR3: CASSLLTAGGYEQFF
DNA: TGTGCCAGCAGCCTCCTTACAGCGGGAGGGTATGAGCAGTTCTTC

V: TRBV5-1
J: TRBJ2-1
size: NA
D: TRBD2
CDR3: CASSLLAGLNEQFF
DNA: TGCGCCAGCAGCTTACTAGCGGGACTCAATGAGCAGTTCTTC